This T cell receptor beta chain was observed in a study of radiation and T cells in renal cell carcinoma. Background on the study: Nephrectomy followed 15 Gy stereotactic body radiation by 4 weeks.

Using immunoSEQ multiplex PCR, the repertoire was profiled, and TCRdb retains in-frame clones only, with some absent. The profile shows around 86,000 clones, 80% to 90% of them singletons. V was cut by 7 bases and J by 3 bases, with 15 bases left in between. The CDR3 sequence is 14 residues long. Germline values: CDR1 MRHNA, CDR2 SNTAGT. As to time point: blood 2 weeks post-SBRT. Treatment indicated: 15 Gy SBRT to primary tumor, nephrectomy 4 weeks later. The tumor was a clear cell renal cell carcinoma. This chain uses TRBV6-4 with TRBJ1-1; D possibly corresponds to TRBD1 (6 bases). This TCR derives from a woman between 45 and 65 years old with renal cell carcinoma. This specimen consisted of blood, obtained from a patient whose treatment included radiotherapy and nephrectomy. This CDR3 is CASKGENGDTEAFF. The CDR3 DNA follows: TGTGCCAGCAAGGGGGAGAATGGGGACACTGAAGCTTTCTTT.